The clone carrying this T cell receptor beta chain was observed a handful of times. Antigen unknown. The record originates from a study of T cell responses to AZD1222 COVID-19 vaccine. Study results and limitations: Reportedly, nearly half the spike-specific TCRs target unmutated variant regions.

Here immunoSEQ multiplex PCR was the method, and the copy in TCRdb shows in-frame clones only, minus some. The repertoire holds about 140,000 clones, with approximately 90% as singletons. CDR3 size: 12 residues. Trimming removed 5 bases from V and 6 bases from J, with 7 bases in between. This specimen was peripheral blood, taken on day 0 of AZD1222 vaccination. The chain uses TRBV12-3 or TRBV12-4 and TRBJ2-2; D is uncertain. The receptor was isolated from an adult in good health. CDR3 sequence reads: CASSPEAGELFF. The CDR3 DNA sequence: TGTGCCAGCAGTCCAGAGGCCGGGGAGCTGTTTTTT.